The 19 T cell receptor beta chains presented below share a single source sample, sequenced in a study of blood T cell repertoires in COVID-19. Profiled with immunoSEQ multiplex PCR; TCRdb holds only in-frame clones, not every one. This table has some 40,000 clones, approximately 70% appearing once. The sequenced sample consisted of peripheral blood. These receptors all come from an elderly man with acute or convalescent COVID-19.

CDR3 region: CASSLRLAGEFPYEQYF. In DNA form, the CDR3 reads TGTGCCAGCAGCCTCCGACTAGCGGGAGAGTTCCCCTACGAGCAGTACTTC. This sequence joins TRBV6-2 or TRBV6-3 and TRBJ2-7; 12 nucleotides match TRBD2. The CDR3 length is 17 residues. V was pared by 6 bases and J by 2 bases, with 11 bases of the junction left unmatched. Germline CDR1 MNHEY, CDR2 SVGEGT.

The chain carries TRBV5-8 and TRBJ1-2, with TRBD1 matching 9 bases. The CDR3 extends over 17 amino acids. The V gene's germline CDR1 is SGHTS and CDR2 YDEGEE. V shed 4 bases, J shed 4 bases, and the junction held 14 bases outside the gene matches. CDR3 nucleotides: TGTGCCAGCAGCAGACCCGGGACAGGGTATTGGACCTATGGCTACACCTTC. This sequence encodes CASSRPGTGYWTYGYTF.

The chain links TRBV7-9 to TRBJ2-5, with TRBD2 matching over 9 bases. The V and J ends lost 5 bases and 2 bases, in that order; junction bases with no gene match: 6. The CDR3 contains 15 residues. The germline V gene has CDR1 SEHNR and CDR2 FQNEAQ (reference sequence). In nucleotides, the CDR3 is TGTGCCAGCAGCATAACTAGCGGGTTTCAAGAGACCCAGTACTTC. Amino acid sequence: CASSITSGFQETQYF. The full variable domain, with the rest looked up from reference TRBV7-9 and TRBJ2-5, is DTGVSQNPRHKITKRGQNVTFRCDPISEHNRLYWYRQTLGQGPEFLTYFQNEAQLEKSRLLSDRFSAERPKGSFSTLEIQRTEQGDSAMYLCASSITSGFQETQYFGPGTRLLVL.

The chain recombines TRBV6-5 with TRBJ2-3; D might be TRBD1 (6 bases). Germline V lookup: CDR1 MNHEY, CDR2 SVGAGI. The CDR3 extends over 15 amino acids. V lost 6 bases and J 0 bases, leaving 13 bases between the germline ends. The CDR3 DNA sequence: TGTGCCAGCAGATGGGGGCACACTAGCACAGATACGCAGTATTTT. Protein: CASRWGHTSTDTQYF.

The chain has TRBV25-1 and TRBJ1-1, with a possible D match to TRBD1 (6 bases). Per germline, CDR1 MGHDK and CDR2 SYGVNS. The CDR3 extends over 11 amino acids. The ends were cut back, 6 bases at V and 8 bases at J, with 10 bases in the middle. The CDR3 is CASRQGREAFF. CDR3 DNA: TGTGCCAGCAGACAGGGTCGGGAAGCTTTCTTT.

The genes are TRBV9 and TRBJ1-2; TRBD1 is a possible D gene (6 bases). V lost 0 bases and J 6 bases, leaving 15 bases between the germline ends. Germline V gene lookup returns CDR1 SGDLS and CDR2 YYNGEE. The CDR3 runs to 15 residues. CDR3 in DNA: TGTGCCAGCAGCGTAGGGGCCAGGGGCTCGGATGGCTACACCTTC. Its translation: CASSVGARGSDGYTF. The variable domain in full, completed from reference TRBV9 and TRBJ1-2, reads DSGVTQTPKHLITATGQRVTLRCSPRSGDLSVYWYQQSLDQGLQFLIQYYNGEERAKGNILERFSAQQFPDLHSELNLSSLELGDSALYFCASSVGARGSDGYTFGSGTRLTVV.

The chain uses TRBV6-5 and TRBJ1-4, with D unclear. The V end lost 2 bases, the J end lost 10 bases, and 14 bases lay between the germline ends. The CDR3 sequence is 14 residues long. Germline CDR1 and CDR2: MNHEY and SVGAGI. The CDR3 loop is CASSYDGVVGKLFF. In nucleotides, the CDR3 is TGTGCCAGCAGTTACGACGGGGTCGTCGGAAAACTGTTTTTT.

The CDR3: CASSVNSGGGTDTQYF. The DNA of the CDR3 is TGTGCCAGCAGTGTGAATAGCGGGGGGGGCACAGATACGCAGTATTTT. This chain joins TRBV6-4 and TRBJ2-3; 11 nucleotides align to TRBD2. J lost 1 base, V lost 4 bases, and 4 bases had no gene match. Germline values: CDR1 MRHNA, CDR2 SNTAGT. This CDR3 spans 16 amino acids.

The chain uses TRBV12-5 and TRBJ1-3; D is ambiguous. The CDR3 length is 15 residues. Looked up from germline, CDR1 is LGHNT and CDR2 is FRNRAP. The V gene lost 7 bases and the J gene lost 0 bases, with 13 bases spanning the gap. The CDR3 region is CASAPRRDSGNTIYF. The CDR3 DNA follows: TGTGCTAGTGCCCCGCGGAGGGACTCTGGAAACACCATATATTTT.

The CDR3 bases are TGTGCCACCAGTGACCGGGGGACAGGGGAGACGTACGAGCAGTACTTC. Translated, it gives CATSDRGTGETYEQYF. V and J are TRBV24-1 and TRBJ2-7, with 10 bases lining up with TRBD1. This CDR3 has 16 amino acids. Trimming at V came to 4 bases and at J to 4 bases, leaving 9 bases not matched to a gene. Germline CDR1 is KGHDR and CDR2 is SFDVKD.

The V and J genes are TRBV7-6 and TRBJ2-2; 10 nucleotides agree with TRBD2. CDR1 SGHVS and CDR2 FNYEAQ come from the germline V gene. CDR3 length equals 18 residues. V was pared by 1 base and J by 6 bases, with 11 bases of the junction left unmatched. The CDR3 protein is CASSLGLAGPTLAGELFF. As DNA, the CDR3 is TGTGCCAGCAGCTTAGGACTAGCGGGCCCGACCCTTGCCGGGGAGCTGTTTTTT.

The chain has TRBV7-3 and TRBJ2-1; 8 bases agree with TRBD2. The germline CDR1 and CDR2 sequences are SGHTA and FQGTGA. Trimming at V came to 1 base and at J to 3 bases, leaving 2 bases not matched to a gene. This CDR3 has 15 residues. CDR3 loop: CASSLMRGDYNEQFF. The DNA for the CDR3 is TGTGCCAGCAGCTTAATGCGGGGGGACTACAATGAGCAGTTCTTC.

CDR3 bases: TGTGCCAGCAGCTACGGACAGGGGGCCGTCGGAGTTGAAAAACTGTTTTTT. Its protein is CASSYGQGAVGVEKLFF. The chain carries TRBV11-2 and TRBJ1-4, with TRBD1 identical over 11 bases. The germline CDR1 and CDR2 sequences are SGHAT and FQNNGV. Germline trimming cut 4 bases from V and 7 bases from J; bases unmatched to any gene: 11. This CDR3 contains 17 residues.

The rearrangement uses TRBV12-5 and TRBJ2-1, with 10 bases matching TRBD2. The CDR3 contains 15 residues. Germline values: CDR1 LGHNT, CDR2 FRNRAP. V lost 2 bases to trimming and J lost 7 bases; unmatched junction nucleotides: 5. The CDR3 DNA sequence: TGTGCTAGTGGTTTGTACCTAGCGGGGGCGAATGAGCAGTTCTTC. Translated: CASGLYLAGANEQFF.

This clone was seen a handful of times. This chain connects TRBV19 to TRBJ1-1; D remains unclear. V lost 6 bases and J 2 bases, leaving 10 bases between the germline ends. Germline loops: CDR1 LNHDA, CDR2 SQIVND (reference sequence). The length of the CDR3 is 13 residues. CDR3: CASRGRGNTEAFF. CDR3 nucleotides: TGTGCCAGTAGAGGCCGGGGTAACACTGAAGCTTTCTTT.

J is TRBJ2-1 and V is TRBV5-5, with TRBD2 identical over 7 bases. V was clipped by 1 base and J by 7 bases; unmatched bases: 5. This CDR3 is built from 14 residues. Germline CDR1 and CDR2: SGHKS and YYEKEE (reference sequence). The CDR3 sequence is CASSLWGLKNEQFF. The CDR3 region has the DNA TGTGCCAGCAGCTTGTGGGGACTAAAAAATGAGCAGTTCTTC.

This clone was picked up a small number of times. This rearrangement joins TRBV6-1 to TRBJ1-3; possibly TRBD1 for D (6 bases). V was cut by 1 base and J by 2 bases, with 12 bases left in between. The CDR3 sequence is 16 residues long. Germline assignment: CDR1 MNHNS and CDR2 SASEGT. The CDR3 sequence is CASSEEEQGTGNTIYF. CDR3 coding DNA: TGTGCCAGCAGTGAAGAGGAACAGGGAACTGGAAACACCATATATTTT.

This clone came up once. The rearrangement links TRBV5-1 to TRBJ1-4, with 7 positions matching TRBD1. The germline CDR1 and CDR2 sequences are SGHRS and YFSETQ. V lost 5 bases, J lost 1 base, and 5 bases stayed unmatched. The CDR3 loop spans 15 amino acids. The CDR3 DNA reads as TGCGCCAGCAGTAACAGGGGAGGAACTAATGAAAAACTGTTTTTT. This translates into CASSNRGGTNEKLFF. The whole variable domain, remainder taken from reference TRBV5-1 and TRBJ1-4, is KAGVTQTPRYLIKTRGQQVTLSCSPISGHRSVSWYQQTPGQGLQFLFEYFSETQRNKGNFPGRFSGRQFSNSRSEMNVSTLELGDSALYLCASSNRGGTNEKLFFGSGTQLSVL.

V and J are TRBV7-8 and TRBJ2-2; 8 bases fit TRBD2. CDR1 and CDR2 from the germline V gene are SGHVS and FQNEAQ. The CDR3 runs to 16 residues. V lost 5 bases to trimming and J lost 6 bases; unmatched junction nucleotides: 11. This chain's CDR3 is CASSLVPGGGPGELFF. CDR3 DNA sequence: TGTGCCAGCAGCCTTGTGCCGGGAGGGGGTCCCGGGGAGCTGTTTTTT.